This T cell receptor (beta chain) was found in a study of cytomegalovirus exposure and HLA in healthy donors. The V end was cut by 3 bases, the J end by 1 base, with 9 bases between. CDR3 length equals 14 residues. Germline assignment: CDR1 MNHNS and CDR2 SASEGT. In the PCR, 60 Vbeta and 13 Jbeta primers were used. The assay was immunoSEQ multiplex PCR, and TCRdb's table has in-frame clones only and misses some. The sample carries some 95,000 clones, around 73% recorded once. Overall study results and limits: Generally TCR sequences proved uncommon, though certain public TCRs appeared in numerous donors. The study had only CMV serostatus as immune exposure information.

Concerning this clone: Its antigen remains unidentified. Within the sample, other DNA sequences also encode this same CDR3.

This TCR was sampled from a female donor in good health and CMV-seronegative. Sequencing was done on a sample of PBMCs. The rearrangement joins TRBV6-1 to TRBJ1-1, with a possible D match to TRBD1 (5 bases). This chain's CDR3 is CASSEGQENTEAFF. The CDR3 DNA follows: TGTGCCAGCAGTGAGGGGCAGGAGAACACTGAAGCTTTCTTT.